The next 12 T cell receptor beta chains were all read from a single sample in a study of CD8+CD57+ T cells in acquired aplastic anemia. It was genomic DNA that served as the template for profiling TCR beta VDJ and CDR3. Via MiXCR, TCRdb re-called the reads, giving one row per CDR3 protein. This table has 150,000 to 200,000 distinct CDR3 sequences, roughly 63% appearing once. Sequencing used sorted CD4+, CD8+, or CD8+CD57+ T cells (not recorded which) from PBMCs. The receptors stem from a human donor in good health.

This clonotype has ten or more counts. CDR3 sequence reads: CASSITSGEYNEQFF. CDR3 DNA sequence: TGTGCCAGTAGTATAACCAGCGGGGAATACAATGAGCAGTTCTTC. The chain joins TRBV19 to TRBJ2-1; 7 nucleotides agree with TRBD2. The CDR3 is 15 amino acids. The J segment lost 4 bases and the V segment lost 2 bases, leaving 5 bases of the junction unmatched. Germline V gives CDR1 LNHDA, CDR2 SQIVND (reference sequence).

The chain uses TRBV20-1 and TRBJ2-1; no clear D gene. Germline V gene data show CDR1 as DFQATT and CDR2 as SNEGSKA (reference sequence). The CDR3 has 11 residues. V was trimmed by 6 bases and J by 10 bases, leaving 13 bases between them. CDR3 protein: CSAPATGEQFF. CDR3 coding DNA: TGCAGTGCCCCCGCGACCGGCGAGCAGTTCTTC.

A remark on this clonotype: This may be a read error, as it is one base from a much larger clone. The V call is TRBV5-5, the J call TRBJ1-3; D unresolved. CDR3 length: 14 amino acids. Germline-derived CDR1 and CDR2 are SGHKS and YYEKEE (reference sequence). CDR3 region: CASSIGPDGDTIYF. In nucleotides, the CDR3 is TGTGCCAGCAGCATTGGGCCTGATGGAGACACCATATATTTT. The full variable domain, completed using reference TRBV5-5 and TRBJ1-3, is DAGVTQSPTHLIKTRGQQVTLRCSPISGHKSVSWYQQVLGQGPQFIFQYYEKEERGRGNFPDRFSARQFPNYSSELNVNALLLGDSALYLCASSIGPDGDTIYFGEGSWLTVV.

This clonotype was counted a few times. A much larger clone lies a single base off, so this may be a read error. The rearrangement uses TRBV19 and TRBJ1-1; D may be TRBD1 (5 bases). Germline assignment: CDR1 LNHDA and CDR2 SQIVND (reference sequence). The CDR3 length is 12 residues. The CDR3 nucleotides read TGTGCCAGTAGTAACAGGAACACTGAAGCTTCCTTT. It is translated as CASSNRNTEASF.

This clonotype was picked up many times. The chain links TRBV4-1 to TRBJ1-2; D is unresolved. The CDR3 totals 17 residues. V was trimmed by 1 base and J by 3 bases, leaving 18 bases between them. Germline V gene data show CDR1 as MGHRA and CDR2 as YSYEKL. In DNA, the CDR3 is TGCGCCAGCAGCCAAGTAACCCTCCGTGGACGGTACTATGGCTACACCTTC. Protein: CASSQVTLRGRYYGYTF.

V usage is TRBV7-9 and J usage is TRBJ2-2; D call uncertain. The CDR3 consists of 15 residues. The germline V gene encodes CDR1 SEHNR and CDR2 FQNEAQ (reference sequence). The V gene lost 2 bases and the J gene lost 0 bases, with 7 bases spanning the gap. CDR3 in amino acids: CASSLNSANTGELFF. CDR3 bases: TGTGCCAGCAGCTTAAACAGCGCGAACACCGGGGAGCTGTTTTTT. Complete variable domain (other parts from reference TRBV7-9 and TRBJ2-2): DTGVSQNPRHKITKRGQNVTFRCDPISEHNRLYWYRQTLGQGPEFLTYFQNEAQLEKSRLLSDRFSAERPKGSFSTLEIQRTEQGDSAMYLCASSLNSANTGELFFGEGSRLTVL.

This clonotype was detected ten times or more. V usage is TRBV5-1 and J usage is TRBJ1-6; tentatively, D is TRBD1 (6 bases). This CDR3 comprises 19 residues. Germline V gives CDR1 SGHRS, CDR2 YFSETQ. The germline V and J ends were trimmed by 2 bases and 2 bases, with 20 bases remaining between them. The CDR3 coding sequence is TGCGCCAGCAGCTTAGGGACAATGGGGCCCAGCGCCTATAATTCACCCCTCCACTTT. Translated, it gives CASSLGTMGPSAYNSPLHF. The complete variable domain, with remaining parts taken from reference TRBV5-1 and TRBJ1-6, reads KAGVTQTPRYLIKTRGQQVTLSCSPISGHRSVSWYQQTPGQGLQFLFEYFSETQRNKGNFPGRFSGRQFSNSRSEMNVSTLELGDSALYLCASSLGTMGPSAYNSPLHFGNGTRLTVT.

This clonotype was seen repeatedly, ten times or more. The chain links TRBV28 to TRBJ2-5, with a possible D match to TRBD2 (5 bases). The V end was cut by 5 bases, the J end by 0 bases, with 10 bases between. This CDR3 has 14 amino acids. CDR1 and CDR2 from the germline V gene are MDHEN and SYDVKM. CDR3 sequence: CASSPLRDQETQYF. The CDR3 DNA sequence: TGTGCCAGCAGTCCGTTGAGGGACCAAGAGACCCAGTACTTC.

Worth noting for this clonotype: It may be a read error: a sequence one base away is much more abundant. In nucleotides, the CDR3 is TGCAGTGCCTCGGGACTAGCGGGAGGGGAAGGTGGAGATACGCAGTATTTT. Protein sequence: CSASGLAGGEGGDTQYF. The chain links TRBV20-1 to TRBJ2-3, with 16 bases aligning to TRBD2. There are 17 residues in the CDR3. V lost 6 bases to trimming and J lost 5 bases; unmatched junction nucleotides: 11. CDR1 is DFQATT, CDR2 SNEGSKA, per germline (reference sequence).

The chain employs TRBV10-3 and TRBJ2-5; 9 bases agree with TRBD1. V shed 6 bases and J 5 bases; nucleotides not matched to a gene: 7. This CDR3 is 14 amino acids long. Germline CDR1 reads ENHRY; CDR2 reads SYGVKD. The CDR3 loop is CAISLTGQGETQYF. CDR3 nucleotides: TGTGCCATCAGCCTTACAGGACAGGGGGAGACCCAGTACTTC.

A word on this clonotype: At one of its ends the junction is not consistent with the germline gene, which may arise from a read error. The genes are TRBV2 and TRBJ2-7, with D perhaps matching TRBD1 (5 bases). CDR1 and CDR2 (germline): SNHLY, FYNNEI. This CDR3 spans 12 amino acids. CDR3 DNA sequence: TGTGCCAGCAGTGACAGGGTCCGCGAGCAGCACTTC. Translating it yields CASSDRVREQHF.

Regarding this clonotype: A junction boundary mismatches the germline segment, possibly from a read error. V is TRBV20-1 and J is TRBJ2-2; the match to TRBD2 covers 7 bases. The CDR3 consists of 14 residues. Germline CDR1 is DFQATT and CDR2 is SNEGSKA (reference sequence). This CDR3 is CSAGEWEGQGEQFF. As DNA, the CDR3 is TGCAGTGCGGGGGAGTGGGAGGGCCAAGGAGAGCAGTTTTTT.